This T cell receptor beta chain was recovered during a study of cytomegalovirus exposure and HLA in healthy donors. About the study: Early released data had around 88 million unique TCRs, all coming from HLA-typed donors.

In its sample, this clone was seen a few times. Trimming stripped 6 bases from V and 2 bases from J, with 17 bases between. Germline values: CDR1 LGHNA, CDR2 YSLEER. This CDR3 has 15 amino acids. Researchers ran the PCR with 60 Vbeta and 13 Jbeta primers. This table comes from immunoSEQ multiplex PCR, and its TCRdb copy is limited to in-frame clones, with some not included. The table lists roughly 99,000 clones, 60% to 80% of them singletons. Sequencing was carried out using PBMCs. The receptor was isolated from a woman in her forties in good health and CMV-seronegative. The chain couples TRBV4-3 to TRBJ2-7, with D perhaps matching TRBD2 (6 bases). The CDR3 nucleotides read TGCGCCAGCAGTTTTACCGGGACTGGACCCTACGAGCAGTACTTC. Residues: CASSFTGTGPYEQYF.